The T cell receptor (beta chain) under discussion was sequenced for a study of T-cell reconstitution after alpha-beta-depleted transplantation in children. As it was prepared, the TCRbeta library received unique molecular identifiers. MiXCR, run by TCRdb on the PCR reads, gives a single entry per CDR3 protein. The data contain approximately 510,000 distinct CDR3 sequences, around 20% of them seen just once; the ten biggest clones take up approximately 3%. The V end was cut by 2 bases, the J end by 8 bases, with 13 bases between. This CDR3 spans 15 amino acids. The germline CDR1 and CDR2 sequences are MNHEY and SVGAGI.

This receptor was taken from a human donor who donated a stem cell graft to a child with acute lymphoblastic leukemia. The sequences come from PBMCs from the stem cell graft donor, collected from the stem cell graft. The J gene is TRBJ1-6, the V gene TRBV6-5; D perhaps matches TRBD1 (6 bases). The CDR3 nucleotides are TGTGCCAGCAGTTACCAAACAGGGTTGCATTCACCCCTCCACTTT. Translation: CASSYQTGLHSPLHF.